A selection of T cell receptor beta chains follows, all from one sample in a study of blood T cell repertoires in COVID-19. Some clones are missing from TCRdb's copy, which holds only in-frame ones; the method was immunoSEQ multiplex PCR. The sample lists some 670,000 clones; approximately 90% were seen once. The sample consisted of peripheral blood. These receptor sequences come from a woman aged 18-29 years with acute or convalescent COVID-19. The CDR3 runs from the conserved cysteine through the conserved F or W. The D gene is left open where the match is weak. Only part of the rows carry a size: once, few, many, or a class if the clone is expanded.

D gene: .; J gene: TRBJ2-2; clone size: .; V gene: TRBV29-1; CDR3 protein: CSATTRGFGELFF; CDR3 DNA: TGCAGCGCTACAACGCGGGGCTTCGGGGAGCTGTTTTTT
D gene: .; J gene: TRBJ1-1; clone size: .; V gene: TRBV3-1/TRBV3-2; CDR3 protein: CASSQGLENTEAFF; CDR3 DNA: TGTGCCAGCAGCCAAGGTTTAGAAAACACTGAAGCTTTCTTT
D gene: TRBD1; J gene: TRBJ1-1; clone size: .; V gene: TRBV7-9; CDR3 protein: CASSLLGTGDTEAFF; CDR3 DNA: TGTGCCAGCAGCTTATTAGGTACAGGGGATACTGAAGCTTTCTTT
D gene: .; J gene: TRBJ1-1; clone size: .; V gene: TRBV7-3; CDR3 protein: CASSLLRQSEAFF; CDR3 DNA: TGTGCCAGCAGCTTACTACGACAGTCAGAAGCTTTCTTT
D gene: .; J gene: TRBJ1-1; clone size: .; V gene: TRBV19; CDR3 protein: CASSIEAGLNTEAFF; CDR3 DNA: TGTGCCAGTAGTATTGAGGCAGGGCTGAACACTGAAGCTTTCTTT
D gene: TRBD1; J gene: TRBJ1-1; clone size: .; V gene: TRBV19; CDR3 protein: CASSIGRGLVAEAFF; CDR3 DNA: TGTGCCAGTAGTATCGGAAGGGGGCTTGTAGCTGAAGCTTTCTTT
D gene: .; J gene: TRBJ1-1; clone size: .; V gene: TRBV11-2; CDR3 protein: CASSLGALDTEAFF; CDR3 DNA: TGTGCCAGCAGCTTGGGGGCTTTGGACACTGAAGCTTTCTTT
D gene: TRBD2; J gene: TRBJ2-1; clone size: .; V gene: TRBV3-1/TRBV3-2; CDR3 protein: CASSQPGLAAHNEQFF; CDR3 DNA: TGTGCCAGCAGCCAACCGGGACTAGCGGCACACAATGAGCAGTTCTTC
D gene: .; J gene: TRBJ2-1; clone size: .; V gene: TRBV7-3; CDR3 protein: CASSFAGGPYNEQFF; CDR3 DNA: TGTGCCAGCAGCTTTGCCGGGGGGCCCTACAATGAGCAGTTCTTC
D gene: TRBD1; J gene: TRBJ2-7; clone size: .; V gene: TRBV7-2; CDR3 protein: CASSFDRASYEQYF; CDR3 DNA: TGTGCCAGCAGCTTTGACAGGGCCTCCTACGAGCAGTACTTC
D gene: .; J gene: TRBJ2-3; clone size: .; V gene: TRBV6-5; CDR3 protein: CASSLRAGRTDTQYF; CDR3 DNA: TGTGCCAGCAGTCTCCGGGCGGGGAGGACAGATACGCAGTATTTT
D gene: TRBD1; J gene: TRBJ2-5; clone size: .; V gene: TRBV27; CDR3 protein: CASRKGQAYLETQYF; CDR3 DNA: TGTGCCAGCAGAAAGGGACAGGCCTATTTAGAGACCCAGTACTTC
D gene: TRBD1; J gene: TRBJ2-3; clone size: .; V gene: TRBV4-3; CDR3 protein: CASSQRDRDGDTQYF; CDR3 DNA: TGCGCCAGCAGCCAACGGGACAGGGATGGGGATACGCAGTATTTT
D gene: .; J gene: TRBJ1-5; clone size: .; V gene: TRBV12-5; CDR3 protein: CASGLVLGRNSNQPQHF; CDR3 DNA: TGTGCTAGTGGTTTGGTACTGGGGCGGAATAGCAATCAGCCCCAGCATTTT
D gene: .; J gene: TRBJ1-1; clone size: .; V gene: TRBV19; CDR3 protein: CASSTLGTPGNTEAFF; CDR3 DNA: TGTGCCAGTAGTACCCTAGGGACACCAGGAAACACTGAAGCTTTCTTT
D gene: .; J gene: TRBJ2-3; clone size: .; V gene: TRBV28; CDR3 protein: CASSSQKVGTDTQYF; CDR3 DNA: TGTGCCAGCAGTTCACAGAAGGTAGGCACAGATACGCAGTATTTT
D gene: TRBD1; J gene: TRBJ2-3; clone size: .; V gene: TRBV18; CDR3 protein: CASSPFPRTGGRTDTQYF; CDR3 DNA: TGTGCCAGCTCACCTTTTCCCCGGACAGGGGGCAGGACAGATACGCAGTATTTT
D gene: TRBD2; J gene: TRBJ2-2; clone size: once; V gene: TRBV2; CDR3 protein: CASSASGGNTGELFF; CDR3 DNA: TGTGCCAGCAGTGCTAGCGGGGGGAACACCGGGGAGCTGTTTTTT
D gene: TRBD1; J gene: TRBJ1-5; clone size: .; V gene: TRBV7-3; CDR3 protein: CASSLDRGLCNQPQHF; CDR3 DNA: TGTGCCAGCAGCTTAGACAGGGGTCTTTGCAATCAGCCCCAGCATTTT
D gene: TRBD1; J gene: TRBJ1-6; clone size: .; V gene: TRBV5-1; CDR3 protein: CASSLGNGTGEVAYNSPLHF; CDR3 DNA: TGCGCCAGCAGCTTGGGGAACGGGACAGGGGAAGTCGCCTATAATTCACCCCTCCACTTT
D gene: TRBD1; J gene: TRBJ2-7; clone size: .; V gene: TRBV7-9; CDR3 protein: CASSLQGEQYF; CDR3 DNA: TGTGCCAGCAGCCTACAGGGGGAGCAGTACTTC
D gene: TRBD1; J gene: TRBJ2-7; clone size: .; V gene: TRBV4-1; CDR3 protein: CASSPAVAGGEQYF; CDR3 DNA: TGCGCCAGCAGCCCCGCCGTGGCAGGGGGCGAGCAGTACTTC
D gene: .; J gene: TRBJ1-1; clone size: .; V gene: TRBV6-1; CDR3 protein: CASSESLSSFF; CDR3 DNA: TGTGCCAGCAGTGAATCTTTAAGCTCTTTCTTT
D gene: .; J gene: TRBJ1-2; clone size: .; V gene: TRBV18; CDR3 protein: CASSPEGRGGYTF; CDR3 DNA: TGTGCCAGCTCACCGGAAGGGAGGGGTGGCTACACCTTC
D gene: TRBD1; J gene: TRBJ2-7; clone size: .; V gene: TRBV19; CDR3 protein: CARPTSRDRVGPLEQYF; CDR3 DNA: TGTGCCAGACCCACTTCCCGGGACAGGGTAGGGCCCCTCGAGCAGTACTTC
D gene: .; J gene: TRBJ1-5; clone size: .; V gene: TRBV27; CDR3 protein: CASSLSFVGGTHNQPQHF; CDR3 DNA: TGTGCCAGCAGTTTGTCGTTCGTTGGCGGGACCCACAATCAGCCCCAGCATTTT
D gene: .; J gene: TRBJ2-2; clone size: once; V gene: TRBV5-1; CDR3 protein: CASSFLAGNGTGELFF; CDR3 DNA: TGCGCCAGCAGCTTCTTGGCAGGGAACGGCACCGGGGAGCTGTTTTTT
D gene: TRBD2; J gene: TRBJ2-1; clone size: .; V gene: TRBV6-2/TRBV6-3; CDR3 protein: CASSSSSSGGINEQFF; CDR3 DNA: TGTGCCAGCAGCTCCTCCTCTAGCGGGGGGATCAATGAGCAGTTCTTC
D gene: TRBD1; J gene: TRBJ2-7; clone size: .; V gene: TRBV19; CDR3 protein: CASSFRGPYEQYF; CDR3 DNA: TGTGCCAGTAGCTTCAGGGGGCCCTACGAGCAGTACTTC